The following is a TCR beta chain sequence with its context. It has no known antigen specificity. Within one base of it there is no much larger clone, and no base qualities were kept. Graves' hyperthyroidism was defined as stable when no progression to ophthalmopathy occurred over 18 months of follow-up. Hyperthyroidism patients were newly diagnosed, with disease duration under 2 months, and aged 18 to 65 years. Any patient with an uncontrolled infection, another autoimmune disease, pregnancy or lactation was excluded. Diagnoses relied on clinical symptoms, serum thyroxine and TRAb, thyroid ultrasound and orbital computed tomography. Ficoll-Paque density gradient centrifugation was used to isolate PBMCs from approximately 11 ml of fresh peripheral blood. Total RNA was extracted using Trizol reagent, and RNA quality was assessed on an Agilent 2100 Bioanalyzer. The sample comes from a study of T cells in Graves' hyperthyroidism and ophthalmopathy (dated by TCRdb to about 2019). A note on the overall study: Peripheral blood was sampled at the time of initial diagnosis, prior to any treatment. A discovery cohort of around 98 patients, approximately 45 with Graves' ophthalmopathy and 55 to 60 with stable Graves' hyperthyroidism, was used to find distinguishing TCR V-J signatures. Whether ophthalmopathy could be predicted prospectively was tested in an independent validation cohort made up of 18 to 20 hyperthyroidism patients plus 17 patients who later progressed to ophthalmopathy. For training and testing, the 80 to 100 patients in the discovery cohort were randomly divided in a 7:3 ratio. Thyroid tissue and blood T-cell repertoires from over 5 Graves' hyperthyroidism patients were also compared in the study. Following sampling, methimazole starting at 30 mg daily was given to hyperthyroidism patients, and high-dose intravenous methylprednisolone was given to ophthalmopathy patients. According to the paper, TCR Vbeta CDR3 sequencing was carried out on about 140 peripheral blood samples, which came from some 41 ophthalmopathy, fewer than 80 hyperthyroidism and approximately 17 progressor patients. Points the paper makes about the study in general: Sample size was not statistically predetermined, and investigators were not blinded to group allocation. In validation, progression to ophthalmopathy was predicted by the model with almost 71% sensitivity and under 85% specificity, a median of approximately 7.1 months before onset. Blood samples also contained most of the expanded thyroid clonotypes (frequency above 0.001), which suggests that blood repertoires may reflect thyroid immune responses. A model built on a 13 V-J signature distinguished ophthalmopathy from stable hyperthyroidism, reaching around 90% sensitivity and around 82% specificity in cross-validation and 80%/75% in testing.

TCR beta CDR3 regions were amplified from RNA transcripts. A first-round RT-PCR of the TCR CDR3 used the HTBI primer set with the Qiagen OneStep RT-PCR kit. Libraries were constructed in a second round of multiplex PCR, after which size selection and purification were performed. Sequencing of the libraries was done on an Illumina HiSeq2000 using paired-end 100 bp reads. The paper's processing steps were these. SOAPnuke was used to process the raw data, with reads discarded if the reads contained adapters or uncalled bases, had a mean Phred below 15, or lacked an exact constant-primer or identifier match. COPE v1.2.5 was used to merge the high-quality paired reads, and each unique nucleotide sequence was defined as a clonotype. Clonotypes were aligned to IMGT TRBV, TRBD and TRBJ reference segments using MiTCR v1.1. Analysis was restricted to V-J combinations with a frequency above 0.0001, which covered 99.2% of repertoires. A TCS score was defined as the ratio between F50 (clonal expansion) and ExV (chaos), using BLOSUM62-based TCRdist between CDR3 peptides within each V-J. Welch's t-statistics and random forest reduced roughly 530 V-J features to 13, which were used in a naive Bayes classifier (R e1071). The public reads were run again by TCRdb, first through fastp at Q25 and then through MiXCR, and only productive beta chains were kept. Under each unique CDR3 protein, matching rows form one entry showing the most common genes and DNA. The authors' filters were not applied to this entry. The sample has hundreds of thousands of distinct CDR3 sequences on record, under 15% of them singletons. The top ten hold 9.2% of the sample.

The CDR3 runs 15 amino acids, cysteine and phenylalanine included. Here the CDR3 DNA is all that survives: 45 bases in frame from base 1. V is shortened by 4 bases, J by 4 bases, and the region joining them spans 16 bases. Reading the germline V gene gives CDR1 MNHNS and CDR2 SASEGT. The sequence was collected from a woman aged 18-35 years with Graves' hyperthyroidism. The rearranged chain carries TRBV6-1 and TRBJ2-5; the D gene remains uncertain. The specimen was blood. The CDR3 protein: CASSGVRPPRETQYF. The DNA is TGTGCCAGCAGTGGTGTAAGGCCGCCCAGAGAGACCCAGTACTTC.